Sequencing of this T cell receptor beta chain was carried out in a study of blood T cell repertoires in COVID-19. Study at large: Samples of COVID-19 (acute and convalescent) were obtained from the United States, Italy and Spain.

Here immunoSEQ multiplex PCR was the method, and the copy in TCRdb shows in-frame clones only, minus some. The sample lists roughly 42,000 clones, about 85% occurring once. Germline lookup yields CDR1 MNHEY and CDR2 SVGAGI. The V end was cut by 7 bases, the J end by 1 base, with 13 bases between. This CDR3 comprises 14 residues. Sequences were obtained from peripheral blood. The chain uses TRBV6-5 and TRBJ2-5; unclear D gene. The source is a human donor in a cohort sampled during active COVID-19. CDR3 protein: CASKVGPTQETQYF. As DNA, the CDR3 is TGTGCCAGCAAGGTTGGGCCAACCCAAGAGACCCAGTACTTC.